A selection of T cell receptor beta chains follows, all from one sample in a study of blood T cell repertoires in COVID-19. Here immunoSEQ multiplex PCR was the method, and the copy in TCRdb shows in-frame clones only, minus some. The sample carries about 220,000 clones, around 90% recorded once. The sample taken for sequencing was PBMCs or T cells enriched from blood (not recorded which). The receptor set was obtained from a woman aged 45 to 65 with acute COVID-19. The conserved cysteine and the conserved F or W are not part of the CDR3 here.

V gene: TRBV7-3
J gene: TRBJ2-3
CDR3 protein: ASSLPGTSGRGDTQY

V gene: TRBV7-2
J gene: TRBJ2-1
CDR3 protein: ASSLGTFSNEQF

V gene: TRBV19
J gene: TRBJ2-1
CDR3 protein: ASSITGRNEQF

V gene: TRBV7-9
J gene: TRBJ2-6
CDR3 protein: ASSSGMGAASSGANVLT

V gene: TRBV4-3
J gene: TRBJ2-7
CDR3 protein: ASSQNHNSQGGQY

V gene: TRBV7-9
J gene: TRBJ1-5
CDR3 protein: ASSDNRGNQPQH

V gene: TRBV3-1/TRBV3-2
J gene: TRBJ1-2
CDR3 protein: ASSQERGTLLTNYGYT

V gene: TRBV28
J gene: TRBJ1-4
CDR3 protein: ASSPAMTTTNEKLF

V gene: TRBV5-1
J gene: TRBJ2-1
CDR3 protein: ASSLGRRGTNNEQF

V gene: TRBV18
J gene: TRBJ1-6
CDR3 protein: ASSPNPRGSPLH

V gene: TRBV5-1
J gene: TRBJ2-3
CDR3 protein: ASREGLAVTDTQY

V gene: TRBV5-1
J gene: TRBJ1-1
CDR3 protein: ASSWAQGNTEAF

V gene: TRBV3-1/TRBV3-2
J gene: TRBJ2-3
CDR3 protein: ASSQDLLGLAASTDTQY

V gene: TRBV19
J gene: TRBJ2-7
CDR3 protein: ASSIEGTGVGYEQY

V gene: TRBV18
J gene: TRBJ2-7
CDR3 protein: ASSPRTGTYEQY

V gene: TRBV12-3/TRBV12-4
J gene: TRBJ1-5
CDR3 protein: ASSLYNQPQH

V gene: TRBV13
J gene: TRBJ2-7
CDR3 protein: ASSRRDSSYEQY

V gene: TRBV5-4
J gene: TRBJ1-2
CDR3 protein: ASSPQGGYGYT

V gene: TRBV7-3
J gene: TRBJ2-6
CDR3 protein: ASSRGSSSGANVLT

V gene: TRBV7-3
J gene: TRBJ2-1
CDR3 protein: ASSLKWEPPYNEQF

V gene: TRBV5-1
J gene: TRBJ1-1
CDR3 protein: ASSFIGTGNTEAF

V gene: TRBV9
J gene: TRBJ1-2
CDR3 protein: ASSPRQARLYGYT

V gene: TRBV7-6
J gene: TRBJ2-1
CDR3 protein: ASSQGRGVYNEQF

V gene: TRBV2
J gene: TRBJ1-1
CDR3 protein: ASSGPGQEAF

V gene: TRBV5-1
J gene: TRBJ1-3
CDR3 protein: ASSGGFATGNTIY

V gene: TRBV28
J gene: TRBJ1-4
CDR3 protein: ASRRQGGNEKLF

V gene: TRBV9
J gene: TRBJ2-5
CDR3 protein: ASSPSRRETQY

V gene: TRBV4-1
J gene: TRBJ2-7
CDR3 protein: ASSQDGGFYEQY

V gene: TRBV19
J gene: TRBJ2-7
CDR3 protein: ASSILASGSPYEQY

V gene: TRBV28
J gene: TRBJ1-3
CDR3 protein: ASSLRRGNTIY

V gene: TRBV18
J gene: TRBJ2-1
CDR3 protein: ASSPGGTQF

V gene: TRBV10-3
J gene: TRBJ2-7
CDR3 protein: AISVAAGTYEQY

V gene: TRBV4-1
J gene: TRBJ2-7
CDR3 protein: ASSRGGSYEQY

V gene: TRBV6-5
J gene: TRBJ2-3
CDR3 protein: ASSYSGTIGTDTQY

V gene: TRBV7-2
J gene: TRBJ2-2
CDR3 protein: ASTSDSRELF

V gene: TRBV18
J gene: TRBJ1-1
CDR3 protein: ASSSQTGEGTEAF

V gene: TRBV3-1/TRBV3-2
J gene: TRBJ2-3
CDR3 protein: ASSPGLRATDTQY

V gene: TRBV15
J gene: TRBJ1-2
CDR3 protein: ATSRELWTGEGYGYT

V gene: TRBV6-5
J gene: TRBJ2-3
CDR3 protein: ASSSPPSRGDTQY

V gene: TRBV18
J gene: TRBJ2-1
CDR3 protein: ASSPSGSRQNEQF

V gene: TRBV14
J gene: TRBJ1-4
CDR3 protein: ASSQAIWREEGEKLF